The next 4 T cell receptor beta chains were all read from a single sample in a study of T cells in women clearing cervical HPV infection. Repertoires were generated with immunoSEQ multiplex PCR, while TCRdb's copy carries only in-frame clones and drops some. The specimen's table records roughly 8,300 clones. The sequenced sample was blood buffy coat. The receptors were sampled from a woman aged 18 to 75 with a cervical HPV16 infection that either progressed to CIN3+ or cleared (not recorded which).

Concerning this clone itself: A read error may account for a junction end that differs from germline. Read coverage stops 3 residues before the CDR3 terminus; the germline J gene supplies the remainder. The chain carries TRBV7-9 and TRBJ2-4; TRBD1 might be the D (6 bases). Germline CDR1 and CDR2: SEHNR and FQNEAQ (reference sequence). The CDR3 extends over 14 amino acids. The DNA read from the CDR3 is TGTACCAGCAGCAACTGGACAGCCAAGAACATT. Translation gives CTSSNWTAKNI. The full CDR3 is CTSSNWTAKNIQYF. Full variable domain (remainder filled in from reference TRBV7-9 and TRBJ2-4): DTGVSQNPRHKITKRGQNVTFRCDPISEHNRLYWYRQTLGQGPEFLTYFQNEAQLEKSRLLSDRFSAERPKGSFSTLEIQRTEQGDSAMYLCTSSNWTAKNIQYFGAGTRLSVL.

Judged by frequency, this clone is medium-sized. The sequenced fragment ends 3 residues before the CDR3 boundary, so the rest is inferred from the germline J gene. The chain carries TRBV29-1 and TRBJ2-2, with D maybe TRBD2 (5 bases). Germline V gene data show CDR1 as SQVTM and CDR2 as ANQGSEA. The CDR3 consists of 13 residues. The V end was cut by 3 bases, the J end by 6 bases, with 11 bases between. The part of the CDR3 DNA that was read is TGCAGCGTTGACCGGGGAGTCGCCGGGGAG. This gives the protein CSVDRGVAGE. The whole CDR3 reads CSVDRGVAGELFF.

A remark on this clone: The read ends 3 residues shy of where the CDR3 ends; the end is completed using the germline J gene. The rearrangement links TRBV5-4 to TRBJ2-7; the match to TRBD1 covers 7 bases. V shed 5 bases and J 0 bases; nucleotides not matched to a gene: 8. From germline, CDR1 is SGHNT and CDR2 YYREEE (reference sequence). The CDR3 loop spans 15 amino acids. The part of the CDR3 DNA that was read is TGTGCCAGCAGTTTACCGGGACAGCGCTCCTACGAG. Translating it yields CASSLPGQRSYE. The CDR3, in full, reads CASSLPGQRSYEQYF.

Comments on this clone: The read is 3 residues too short to cover the CDR3 end, so that end is filled in from the germline J gene. The chain joins TRBV20-1 to TRBJ1-1; D is uncertain. The CDR3 totals 11 residues. Germline V gene sequence: CDR1 DFQATT, CDR2 SNEGSKA (reference sequence). Trimming removed 3 bases from V and 3 bases from J, with 5 bases in between. CDR3 region: CSASSDTEAFF. CDR3 DNA (partial): TGCAGTGCTAGTTCGGACACTGAA.